The 2 T cell receptor beta chains in this list originate from one sample, sequenced in a study of blood T cell repertoires in COVID-19. Profiled with immunoSEQ multiplex PCR; TCRdb holds only in-frame clones, not every one. Of roughly 190,000 clones in the sample, roughly four fifths are singletons; the top ten hold approximately 6.5%. The specimen sequenced was peripheral blood. Source of these receptors: a woman aged 35 to 49 with acute or convalescent COVID-19.

The rearrangement uses TRBV7-9 and TRBJ1-4; D not resolved. Germline V lookup: CDR1 SEHNR, CDR2 FQNEAQ (reference sequence). The V gene lost 1 base and the J gene lost 13 bases, with 13 bases spanning the gap. The CDR3 spans 13 residues. CDR3 amino acids: CASSLGFGSLLFF. CDR3 coding DNA: TGTGCCAGCAGCTTAGGTTTCGGGTCCCTACTGTTTTTT.

This chain uses TRBV18 with TRBJ2-1; the match to TRBD2 covers 7 bases. The CDR3 has 17 amino acids. V gave up 3 bases and J gave up 1 base; unmatched junction bases: 9. Germline CDR1 reads KGHSH; CDR2 reads LQKENI. CDR3 residues: CASSPSQAGASYNEQFF. CDR3 nucleotides: TGTGCCAGCTCACCTTCCCAGGCGGGAGCTTCCTACAATGAGCAGTTCTTC.